Listed here are 31 T cell receptor beta chains from one sample, sequenced in a study of Ad26.COV2.S vaccination and SARS-CoV-2 variants. Treatment noted: approximately 18 received Ad26.COV2.S at low or high dose, single or two shots; roughly 5 received placebo; per-sample allocation not given. After the first vaccine or placebo injection, samples were drawn on day 63. Libraries were prepared by immunoSEQ multiplex PCR; TCRdb keeps only in-frame clonotypes and omits some of them. Here the sample spans hundreds of thousands of clones, roughly 89% being singletons. The sequencing used peripheral blood, collected in a trial of Ad26.COV2.S vaccine versus placebo. The source of these receptors is a person aged 18-65 years who received the Ad26.COV2.S COVID-19 vaccine or a placebo.

J is TRBJ2-7 and V is TRBV6-5; D is ambiguous. V lost 6 bases, J lost 2 bases, and 17 bases lay in between. CDR3 length: 15 residues. CDR1 MNHEY and CDR2 SVGAGI come from the germline V gene. The CDR3 bases are TGTGCCAGCAGGGGCCAAGGGTGGGCTACCTACGAGCAGTACTTC. Protein sequence: CASRGQGWATYEQYF.

The chain joins TRBV5-4 to TRBJ2-6, with no clear D. The CDR3 contains 15 residues. CDR1 and CDR2 from the germline V gene are SGHNT and YYREEE (reference sequence). Trimming took off 2 bases at V and 0 bases at J, with 6 bases between the two ends. This CDR3 reads CASSFRNSGANVLTF. The CDR3 DNA reads as TGTGCCAGCAGCTTCAGAAACTCTGGGGCCAACGTCCTGACTTTC.

This chain links TRBV19 with TRBJ1-6; the D is unclear. Germline CDR1 LNHDA, CDR2 SQIVND (reference sequence). Trimming took off 3 bases at V and 7 bases at J, with 13 bases between the two ends. This CDR3 comprises 15 residues. The DNA for the CDR3 is TGTGCCAGTAGTATCCTAGGCCCGCAAAATTCACCCCTCCACTTT. Its protein is CASSILGPQNSPLHF.

The chain couples TRBV11-3 to TRBJ2-3, with 7 positions matching TRBD2. CDR1 SGHNT and CDR2 YENEEA come from the germline V gene. The trim removed 5 bases at V and 4 bases at J, leaving 15 bases unmatched. This CDR3 comprises 17 residues. The CDR3 loop reads CASSKFNPSGGADTQYF. The CDR3 nucleotides read TGTGCCAGCAGCAAATTTAACCCGTCGGGAGGCGCAGATACGCAGTATTTT. The full variable domain, in which reference TRBV11-3 and TRBJ2-3 provide the parts outside the CDR3, is EAGVVQSPRYKIIEKKQPVAFWCNPISGHNTLYWYLQNLGQGPELLIRYENEEAVDDSQLPKDRFSAERLKGVDSTLKIQPAELGDSAVYLCASSKFNPSGGADTQYFGPGTRLTVL.

The V call is TRBV6-1, the J call TRBJ1-2; no definite D call. The CDR3 spans 13 residues. The V end was cut by 4 bases, the J end by 4 bases, with 10 bases between. Germline CDR1 is MNHNS and CDR2 is SASEGT. This CDR3 reads CASSVAGTYGYTF. The DNA for the CDR3 is TGTGCCAGCAGTGTAGCGGGTACCTATGGCTACACCTTC.

The chain recombines TRBV5-1 with TRBJ2-2; 10 positions match TRBD1. From germline, CDR1 is SGHRS and CDR2 YFSETQ. The CDR3 consists of 14 residues. With V trimmed by 5 bases and J by 6 bases, 4 bases remained unmatched. The CDR3 nucleotides are TGCGCCAGCAGGCCCGGGACAGGGGCCGGGGAGCTGTTTTTT. Translating it yields CASRPGTGAGELFF.

The chain links TRBV5-1 to TRBJ1-1; TRBD1 might be the D (5 bases). CDR3 size: 13 residues. With 2 bases removed from V and 4 bases from J, the gap between germline ends came to 9 bases. CDR1 SGHRS and CDR2 YFSETQ come from the germline V gene. The DNA of the CDR3 is TGCGCCAGCAGCTTTCCGGGGGGCACTGAAGCTTTCTTT. This translates into CASSFPGGTEAFF.

The rearrangement uses TRBV10-3 and TRBJ2-7, with 9 bases fitting TRBD1. The CDR3 spans 14 residues. Germline V gene data show CDR1 as ENHRY and CDR2 as SYGVKD. The ends lost 4 bases at V and 6 bases at J; junction bases unmatched: 7. As DNA, the CDR3 is TGTGCCATCAGTGGGGACAGGGAAAAATCCGAGCAGTACTTC. It specifies CAISGDREKSEQYF.

The chain couples TRBV7-3 to TRBJ2-3; either TRBD1 or TRBD2 may supply D (5 bases each). Germline V gene data show CDR1 as SGHTA and CDR2 as FQGTGA. The germline V and J ends were trimmed by 5 bases and 2 bases, with 8 bases remaining between them. CDR3 length: 13 amino acids. In nucleotides, the CDR3 is TGTGCCAGCAGCCCCGGGACCACAGATACGCAGTATTTT. Protein: CASSPGTTDTQYF.

The chain has TRBV27 and TRBJ2-7, with 9 positions matching TRBD1. Losses at the gene ends were 8 bases for V and 9 bases for J; bases not matched to a gene: 17. There are 15 residues in the CDR3. Germline values: CDR1 MNHEY, CDR2 SMNVEV (reference sequence). The CDR3 DNA reads TGTGCCAGCCGCTCCGGAGGGACAGGGTTCCGTCTGCAGTACGTC. Protein product: CASRSGGTGFRLQYV.

The chain recombines TRBV11-3 with TRBJ2-1, with 9 bases fitting TRBD2. The V segment lost 4 bases and the J segment 9 bases; nucleotides outside the gene matches: 13. This CDR3 contains 16 residues. CDR1 and CDR2 (germline): SGHNT, YENEEA. The DNA for the CDR3 is TGTGCCAGCAGCTCCCGGTCCGGGACTAGCAGAGGTGAGCAGTTCTTC. Translating gives CASSSRSGTSRGEQFF. Drawing the rest from reference TRBV11-3 and TRBJ2-1, the complete variable domain is EAGVVQSPRYKIIEKKQPVAFWCNPISGHNTLYWYLQNLGQGPELLIRYENEEAVDDSQLPKDRFSAERLKGVDSTLKIQPAELGDSAVYLCASSSRSGTSRGEQFFGPGTRLTVL.

V gene TRBV7-2 combines with J gene TRBJ2-7, with D perhaps matching TRBD2 (6 bases). Germline loops: CDR1 SGHTA, CDR2 FQGNSA. Trimming left V 0 bases short and J 4 bases short, with 10 bases between. This CDR3 comprises 14 residues. Here the CDR3 DNA reads TGTGCCAGCAGCTTAGCAGCGGGCCGTTACGAGCAGTACGTC. Translation gives CASSLAAGRYEQYV.

This chain joins TRBV29-1 and TRBJ1-2; D gene ambiguous. Per the germline V gene, CDR1 is SQVTM and CDR2 is ANQGSEA. CDR3 size: 13 residues. V was pared by 1 base and J by 8 bases, with 14 bases between. The DNA for the CDR3 is TGCAGCGTTGAAGGTGGGGAGAGGGTGGGCTACACCTTC. The encoded protein is CSVEGGERVGYTF.

This clone was seen once. The genes are TRBV29-1 and TRBJ2-5, with TRBD2 matching 8 bases. V shed 5 bases and J 3 bases; nucleotides not matched to a gene: 8. The CDR3 loop spans 14 amino acids. The germline CDR1 and CDR2 sequences are SQVTM and ANQGSEA. The CDR3 region has the DNA TGCAGCGTTCACCCGGGGGGGGGAGAAGAGACCCAGTACTTC. This codes for CSVHPGGGEETQYF.

This clone was detected only once. This chain connects TRBV12-3 or TRBV12-4 to TRBJ2-7; 7 nucleotides agree with TRBD1. The trim removed 6 bases at V and 3 bases at J, leaving 5 bases unmatched. This CDR3 comprises 13 residues. The CDR3 sequence: CASSHRDSYEQYV. The CDR3 DNA follows: TGTGCCAGCAGCCACCGGGACAGCTACGAGCAGTACGTC.

This clone was seen once. This chain joins TRBV5-5 and TRBJ1-2; D remains unclear. This CDR3 is 14 amino acids long. The germline CDR1 and CDR2 sequences are SGHKS and YYEKEE (reference sequence). V was trimmed by 1 base and J by 4 bases, leaving 11 bases between them. The CDR3 spells CASSLRVPPYGYTF. DNA of the CDR3: TGTGCCAGCAGCTTGAGGGTCCCCCCCTATGGCTACACCTTC.

This clone was recorded once. This sequence joins TRBV9 and TRBJ2-3; no clear D gene. V was clipped by 0 bases and J by 5 bases, with 7 bases between them. The germline V gene has CDR1 SGDLS and CDR2 YYNGEE. CDR3 length equals 13 residues. The CDR3 region is CASSVAVKDTQYF. The CDR3 nucleotides are TGTGCCAGCAGCGTAGCAGTTAAAGATACGCAGTATTTT.

The CDR3 DNA reads as TGTGCCACCATTAGCCAAAGTCGGCTAGCGGGAGCCGAGCAGTACGTC. It specifies CATISQSRLAGAEQYV. V usage is TRBV15 and J usage is TRBJ2-7; 10 nucleotides align to TRBD2. Germline V lookup: CDR1 LNHNV, CDR2 YYDKDF (reference sequence). V gave up 7 bases and J gave up 6 bases; unmatched junction bases: 15. The CDR3 runs 16 residues.

The chain uses TRBV27 and TRBJ1-2, with D possibly being TRBD1 (5 bases). This CDR3 region has 16 residues. Germline-derived CDR1 and CDR2 are MNHEY and SMNVEV (reference sequence). V was shortened by 5 bases and J by 5 bases, with 21 bases between the two germline ends. CDR3 region: CASSPSRDQRGYGYTF. In DNA, the CDR3 is TGTGCCAGCAGTCCCTCGAGGGATCAACGGGGGTATGGCTACACCTTC.

The genes are TRBV5-4 and TRBJ2-1; D is unresolved. Germline-derived CDR1 and CDR2 are SGHNT and YYREEE (reference sequence). V gave up 2 bases and J gave up 0 bases, with 9 bases separating them. The CDR3 spans 15 residues. For the CDR3, the DNA is TGTGCCAGCAGCTTTAGTAAAAGCTCCTACAATGAGCAGTTCTTC. Encoded protein: CASSFSKSSYNEQFF.

In its sample, this clone was seen once. The genes are TRBV27 and TRBJ1-5; the match to TRBD1 covers 11 bases. Germline loops: CDR1 MNHEY, CDR2 SMNVEV (reference sequence). This CDR3 spans 17 amino acids. J gave up 5 bases and V 5 bases, and 11 bases lay outside the gene matches. CDR3 bases: TGTGCCAGCAGTCCCCTGGGTGGACAGGGGGCGCATCAGCCCCAGCATTTT. Protein product: CASSPLGGQGAHQPQHF.

V gene TRBV4-1 combines with J gene TRBJ2-1; 11 nucleotides line up with TRBD2. Trimming cost V 6 bases and J 2 bases; bases outside gene matches: 6. The CDR3 has 16 amino acids. Germline CDR1 MGHRA, CDR2 YSYEKL. The CDR3 sequence is CASRPPGLAAYNEQFF. The CDR3 DNA follows: TGCGCCAGCAGACCCCCGGGACTAGCGGCCTACAATGAGCAGTTCTTC.

This chain links TRBV28 with TRBJ2-6; D remains unclear. The V end was cut by 6 bases, the J end by 0 bases, with 15 bases between. Germline CDR1 MDHEN, CDR2 SYDVKM. This CDR3 spans 17 amino acids. CDR3 sequence: CASRRWTDVSGANVLTF. The CDR3 coding sequence is TGTGCCAGCAGGCGCTGGACGGATGTCTCTGGGGCCAACGTCCTGACTTTC.

The V gene is TRBV14, the J gene TRBJ1-2, with TRBD1 as a possible D gene (6 bases). The CDR3 is made up of 13 amino acids. Germline CDR1 is SGHDN and CDR2 is FVKESK. Trimming removed 1 base from V and 7 bases from J, with 10 bases in between. This chain's CDR3 is CASSQAPGAGYTF. The DNA for the CDR3 is TGTGCCAGCAGCCAAGCCCCAGGGGCTGGCTACACCTTC.

This clone was recorded once. The V call is TRBV7-2, the J call TRBJ2-7; perhaps TRBD2 as D (5 bases). This CDR3 contains 15 residues. Trimming removed 0 bases at V and 7 bases at J, with 16 bases between. The germline CDR1 and CDR2 sequences are SGHTA and FQGNSA. In DNA form, the CDR3 reads TGTGCCAGCAGCTTAGCCATCACTAGACCTCCGGAGCAGTACTTC. Protein product: CASSLAITRPPEQYF. Using reference TRBV7-2 and TRBJ2-7 for the parts outside the CDR3, the full variable domain is GAGVSQSPSNKVTEKGKDVELRCDPISGHTALYWYRQSLGQGLEFLIYFQGNSAPDKSGLPSDRFSAERTGGSVSTLTIQRTQQEDSAVYLCASSLAITRPPEQYFGPGTRLTVT.

The chain joins TRBV28 to TRBJ1-5; 7 positions match TRBD1. The V segment lost 6 bases and the J segment 0 bases; nucleotides outside the gene matches: 8. CDR3 length equals 16 residues. Germline lookup yields CDR1 MDHEN and CDR2 SYDVKM. CDR3 nucleotide sequence: TGTGCCAGCAGCCCCGCTTACAGGGGTAGCAATCAGCCCCAGCATTTT. This codes for CASSPAYRGSNQPQHF.

This chain joins TRBV3-1 (or the pseudogene TRBV3-2) and TRBJ2-7; TRBD1 matches 8 bases. The CDR3 is 16 residues long. J lost 2 bases, V lost 3 bases, and 9 bases had no gene match. Germline V gives CDR1 LGHDT, CDR2 YNNKEL (reference sequence). CDR3 amino acids: CASSHASDRDPYEQYV. Written as DNA, the CDR3 is TGTGCCAGCAGCCACGCATCGGACAGGGACCCCTACGAGCAGTACGTC.

This clone has at least ten counts. The gene calls are TRBV7-8 and TRBJ1-1, with 8 nucleotides matching TRBD1. After removal of 5 bases from V and 5 bases from J, the junction contained 4 bases not matched to a gene. Germline CDR1 reads SGHVS; CDR2 reads FQNEAQ. The CDR3 totals 13 residues. CDR3 protein: CASSARTGTEAFF. CDR3 bases: TGTGCCAGCAGCGCCCGGACAGGGACTGAAGCTTTCTTT.

The gene calls are TRBV29-1 and TRBJ2-1, with TRBD1 identical over 8 bases. The V segment lost 3 bases and the J segment 2 bases; nucleotides outside the gene matches: 6. The CDR3 extends over 15 amino acids. From germline, CDR1 is SQVTM and CDR2 ANQGSEA. CDR3 sequence: CSVDSWDRPYNEQFF. The CDR3 DNA is TGCAGCGTTGACAGTTGGGACAGGCCCTACAATGAGCAGTTCTTC.

This clone was picked up one time. The genes are TRBV5-4 and TRBJ2-5, with 11 bases lining up with TRBD1. The germline gives CDR1 SGHNT, CDR2 YYREEE (reference sequence). J lost 4 bases, V lost 4 bases, and 6 bases had no gene match. This CDR3 is built from 15 residues. The CDR3 sequence: CASSRGDRGGETQYF. In DNA form, the CDR3 reads TGTGCCAGCAGCCGAGGGGACAGGGGGGGAGAGACCCAGTACTTC. The full variable domain, its missing parts supplied by reference TRBV5-4 and TRBJ2-5, is ETGVTQSPTHLIKTRGQQVTLRCSSQSGHNTVSWYQQALGQGPQFIFQYYREEENGRGNFPPRFSGLQFPNYSSELNVNALELDDSALYLCASSRGDRGGETQYFGPGTRLLVL.

The rearrangement joins TRBV19 to TRBJ1-3; tentatively, D is TRBD1 (5 bases). Germline CDR1 LNHDA, CDR2 SQIVND (reference sequence). V lost 0 bases and J 0 bases, leaving 9 bases between the germline ends. The CDR3 has 16 amino acids. The chain's CDR3 is CASSIEGESSGNTIYF. In DNA form, the CDR3 reads TGTGCCAGTAGTATAGAGGGGGAAAGCTCTGGAAACACCATATATTTT.